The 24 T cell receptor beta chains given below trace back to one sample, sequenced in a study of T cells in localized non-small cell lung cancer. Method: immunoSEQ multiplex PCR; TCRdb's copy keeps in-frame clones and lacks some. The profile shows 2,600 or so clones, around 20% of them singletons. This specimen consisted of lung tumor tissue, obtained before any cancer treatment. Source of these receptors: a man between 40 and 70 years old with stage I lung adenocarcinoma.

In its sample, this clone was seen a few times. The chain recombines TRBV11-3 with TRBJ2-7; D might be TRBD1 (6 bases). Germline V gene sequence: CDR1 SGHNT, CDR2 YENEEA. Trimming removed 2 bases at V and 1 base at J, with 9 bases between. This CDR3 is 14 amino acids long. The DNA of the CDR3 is TGTGCCAGCAGCTTAAAGACAGGTTCCTACGAGCAGTACTTC. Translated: CASSLKTGSYEQYF. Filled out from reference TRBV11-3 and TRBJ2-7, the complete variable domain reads EAGVVQSPRYKIIEKKQPVAFWCNPISGHNTLYWYLQNLGQGPELLIRYENEEAVDDSQLPKDRFSAERLKGVDSTLKIQPAELGDSAVYLCASSLKTGSYEQYFGPGTRLTVT.

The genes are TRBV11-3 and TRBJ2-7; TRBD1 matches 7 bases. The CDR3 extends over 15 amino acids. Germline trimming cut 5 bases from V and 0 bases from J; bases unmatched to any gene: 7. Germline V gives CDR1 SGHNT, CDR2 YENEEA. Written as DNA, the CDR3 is TGTGCCAGCAGCCAACCTGGGACAGTCTCCTACGAGCAGTACTTC. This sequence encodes CASSQPGTVSYEQYF.

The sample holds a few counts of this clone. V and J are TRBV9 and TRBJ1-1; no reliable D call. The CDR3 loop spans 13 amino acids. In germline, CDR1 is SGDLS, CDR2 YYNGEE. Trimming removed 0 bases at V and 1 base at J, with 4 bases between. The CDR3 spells CASSVVTNTEAFF. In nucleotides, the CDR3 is TGTGCCAGCAGCGTAGTGACGAACACTGAAGCTTTCTTT.

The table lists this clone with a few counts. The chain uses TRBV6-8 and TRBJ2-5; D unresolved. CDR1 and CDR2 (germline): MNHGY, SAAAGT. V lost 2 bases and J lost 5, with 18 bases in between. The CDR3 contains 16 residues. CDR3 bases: TGTGCCAGCAGTTACGTAGTAGGGCAGGTGGAGGAGACCCAGTACTTC. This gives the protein CASSYVVGQVEETQYF.

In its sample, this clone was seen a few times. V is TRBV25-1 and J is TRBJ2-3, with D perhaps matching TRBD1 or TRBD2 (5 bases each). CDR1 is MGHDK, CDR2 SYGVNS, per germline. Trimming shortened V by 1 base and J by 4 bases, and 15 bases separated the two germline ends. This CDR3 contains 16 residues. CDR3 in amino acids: CASSESTGLGPDTQYF. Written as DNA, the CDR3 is TGTGCCAGCAGTGAATCGACGGGGCTGGGCCCAGATACGCAGTATTTT. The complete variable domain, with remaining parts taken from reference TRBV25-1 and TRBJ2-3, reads EADIYQTPRYLVIGTGKKITLECSQTMGHDKMYWYQQDPGMELHLIHYSYGVNSTEKGDLSSESTVSRIRTEHFPLTLESARPSHTSQYLCASSESTGLGPDTQYFGPGTRLTVL.

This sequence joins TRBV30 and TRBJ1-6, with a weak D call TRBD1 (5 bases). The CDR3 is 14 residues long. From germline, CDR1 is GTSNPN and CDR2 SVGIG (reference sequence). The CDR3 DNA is TGTGCTTGGCGTGGGGCAGCTTATAATTCACCCCTCCACTTT. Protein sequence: CAWRGAAYNSPLHF. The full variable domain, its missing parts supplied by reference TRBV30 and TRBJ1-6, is SQTIHQWPATLVQPVGSPLSLECTVEGTSNPNLYWYRQAAGRGLQLLFYSVGIGQISSEVPQNLSASRPQDRQFILSSKKLLLSDSGFYLCAWRGAAYNSPLHFGNGTRLTVT.

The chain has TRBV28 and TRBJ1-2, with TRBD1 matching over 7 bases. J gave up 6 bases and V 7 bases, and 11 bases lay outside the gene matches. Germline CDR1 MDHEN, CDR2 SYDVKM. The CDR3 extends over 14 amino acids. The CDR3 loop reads CASIEDRNSNGYTF. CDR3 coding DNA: TGTGCCAGCATCGAGGACAGGAACTCCAATGGCTACACCTTC.

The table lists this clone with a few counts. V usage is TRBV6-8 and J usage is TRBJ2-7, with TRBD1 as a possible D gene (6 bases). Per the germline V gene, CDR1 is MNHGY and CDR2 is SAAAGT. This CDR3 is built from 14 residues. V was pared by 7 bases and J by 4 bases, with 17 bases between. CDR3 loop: CASTPEQGRYEQYF. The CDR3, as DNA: TGTGCCAGCACCCCCGAACAGGGTAGATACGAGCAGTACTTC.

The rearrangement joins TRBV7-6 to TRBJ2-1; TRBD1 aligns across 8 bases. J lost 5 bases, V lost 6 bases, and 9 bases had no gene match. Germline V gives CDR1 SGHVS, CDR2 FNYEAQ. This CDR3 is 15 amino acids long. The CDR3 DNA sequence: TGTGCCAGCAGTCCAGGGGGCTCAGGGAACAATGAGCAGTTCTTC. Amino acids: CASSPGGSGNNEQFF.

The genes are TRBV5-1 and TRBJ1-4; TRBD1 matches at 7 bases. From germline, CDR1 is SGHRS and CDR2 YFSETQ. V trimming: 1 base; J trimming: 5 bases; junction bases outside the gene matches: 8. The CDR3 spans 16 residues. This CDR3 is CASSLNLQGLNEKLFF. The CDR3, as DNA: TGCGCCAGCAGCTTGAACCTACAGGGGCTAAATGAAAAACTGTTTTTT.

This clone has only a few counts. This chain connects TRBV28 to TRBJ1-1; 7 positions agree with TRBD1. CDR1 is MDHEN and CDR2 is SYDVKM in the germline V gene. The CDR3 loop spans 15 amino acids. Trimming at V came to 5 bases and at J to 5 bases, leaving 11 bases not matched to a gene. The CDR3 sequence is CASSPMTGTGTEAFF. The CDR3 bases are TGTGCCAGCAGTCCCATGACAGGGACGGGAACTGAAGCTTTCTTT.

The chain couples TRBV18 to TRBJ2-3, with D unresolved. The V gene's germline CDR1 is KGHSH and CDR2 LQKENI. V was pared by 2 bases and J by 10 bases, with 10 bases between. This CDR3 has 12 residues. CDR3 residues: CASSPDQSAQYF. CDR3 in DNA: TGTGCCAGCTCACCAGATCAATCGGCGCAGTATTTT.

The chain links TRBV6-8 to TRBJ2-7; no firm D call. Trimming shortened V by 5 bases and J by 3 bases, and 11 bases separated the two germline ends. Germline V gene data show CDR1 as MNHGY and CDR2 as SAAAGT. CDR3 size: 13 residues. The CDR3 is CASSVTQNYEQYF. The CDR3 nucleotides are TGTGCCAGCAGTGTGACACAGAACTACGAGCAGTACTTC.

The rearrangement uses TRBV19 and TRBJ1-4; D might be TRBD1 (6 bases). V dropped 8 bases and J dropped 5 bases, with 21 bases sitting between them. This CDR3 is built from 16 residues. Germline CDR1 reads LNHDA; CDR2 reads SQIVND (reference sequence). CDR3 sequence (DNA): TGTGCCAGTCATCCGCGTAGGGGGGGTCTCAATGAAAAACTGTTTTTT. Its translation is CASHPRRGGLNEKLFF.

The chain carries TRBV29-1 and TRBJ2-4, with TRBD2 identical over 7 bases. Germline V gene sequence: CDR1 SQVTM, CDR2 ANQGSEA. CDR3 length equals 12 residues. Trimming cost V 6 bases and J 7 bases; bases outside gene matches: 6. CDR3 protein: CSVRGGDNIQYF. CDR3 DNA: TGCAGCGTGAGGGGAGGGGATAACATTCAGTACTTC.

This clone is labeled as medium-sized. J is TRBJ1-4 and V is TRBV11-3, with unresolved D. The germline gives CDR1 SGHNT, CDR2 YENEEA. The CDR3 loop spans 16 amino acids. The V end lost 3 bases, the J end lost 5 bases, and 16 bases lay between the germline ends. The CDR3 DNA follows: TGTGCCAGCAGCTTGGGCTCACAGTTCGACAATGAAAAACTGTTTTTT. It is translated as CASSLGSQFDNEKLFF.

The CDR3 DNA follows: TGTGCAAGTCGCTTAGGCGGTCAGGGGGCCAAAAACATTCAGTACTTC. Protein product: CASRLGGQGAKNIQYF. The chain joins TRBV12-2 to TRBJ2-4; the DNA was not used to check the table's D call, TRBD1. TRBV12-2 is recorded as a pseudogene. CDR3 size: 16 residues.

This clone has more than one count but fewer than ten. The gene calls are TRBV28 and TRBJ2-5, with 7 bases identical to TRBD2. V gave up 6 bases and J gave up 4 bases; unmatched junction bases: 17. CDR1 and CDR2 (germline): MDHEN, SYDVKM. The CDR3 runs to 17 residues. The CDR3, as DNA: TGTGCCAGCAGGACGGCTAAGGCGGGAGAGGAAGCAGAGACCCAGTACTTC. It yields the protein CASRTAKAGEEAETQYF.

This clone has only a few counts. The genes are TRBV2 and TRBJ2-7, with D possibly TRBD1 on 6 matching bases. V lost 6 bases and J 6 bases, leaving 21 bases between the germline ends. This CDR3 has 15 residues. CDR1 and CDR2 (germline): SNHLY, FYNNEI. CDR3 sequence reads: CASSDLPGQVTEQYF. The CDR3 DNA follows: TGTGCCAGCAGCGACCTGCCGGGACAAGTGACCGAGCAGTACTTC.

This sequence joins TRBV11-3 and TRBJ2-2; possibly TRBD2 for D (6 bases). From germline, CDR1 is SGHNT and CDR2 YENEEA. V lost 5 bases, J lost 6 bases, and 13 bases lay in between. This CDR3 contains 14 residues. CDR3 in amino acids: CASSPGWGAGELFF. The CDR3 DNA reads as TGTGCCAGCAGCCCCGGATGGGGGGCCGGGGAGCTGTTTTTT.

The CDR3 nucleotides are TGTGCCAGTACCTCTCCTCGGGGGGGTGCCACTGAAGCTTTCTTT. This encodes CASTSPRGGATEAFF. The chain uses TRBV19 and TRBJ1-1; perhaps TRBD1 as D (5 bases). Germline V gives CDR1 LNHDA, CDR2 SQIVND (reference sequence). Between the trimmed V and J ends, which lost 7 bases and 4 bases, there was a span of 19 bases. The CDR3 runs to 15 residues.

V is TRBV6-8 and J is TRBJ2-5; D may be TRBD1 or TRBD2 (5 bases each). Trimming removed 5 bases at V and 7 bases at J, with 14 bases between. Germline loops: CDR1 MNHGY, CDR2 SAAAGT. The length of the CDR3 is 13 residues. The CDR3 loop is CASSVRGTGTQYF. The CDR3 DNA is TGTGCCAGCAGTGTCCGGGGCACGGGGACCCAGTACTTC.

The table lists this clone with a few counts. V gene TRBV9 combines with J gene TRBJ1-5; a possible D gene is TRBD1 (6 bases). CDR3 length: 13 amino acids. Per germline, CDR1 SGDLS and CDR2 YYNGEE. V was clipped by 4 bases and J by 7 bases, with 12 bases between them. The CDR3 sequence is CASSLQGGQPQHF. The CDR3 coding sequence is TGTGCCAGCAGCTTACAGGGTGGACAGCCCCAGCATTTT.

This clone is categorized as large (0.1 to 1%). This CDR3 is CASSFYRASNQPQHF. The CDR3 region has the DNA TGTGCCAGCAGTTTTTACAGAGCGTCCAATCAGCCCCAGCATTTT. This sequence joins TRBV28 and TRBJ1-5, with no clear D. V was shortened by 3 bases and J by 3 bases, with 12 bases between the two germline ends. In germline, CDR1 is MDHEN, CDR2 SYDVKM. The CDR3 has 15 residues.